These 25 T cell receptor beta chains originate from one sample sequenced in a study of brain T cells in children with intractable seizures. Data came from immunoSEQ multiplex PCR; TCRdb stores just in-frame clones and leaves some out. The table shows around 100,000 clones, with around 94% occurring only once. The sequencing here drew on peripheral blood, taken at surgery. The receptors were sampled from a boy younger than two with hemimegalencephaly and intractable seizures.

The CDR3 DNA follows: TGTGCCAGCAGCTTACTGCGACTTAACAACAATGAGCAGTTCTTC. Amino acid sequence: CASSLLRLNNNEQFF. This chain joins TRBV7-8 and TRBJ2-1, with D hard to call. Per germline, CDR1 SGHVS and CDR2 FQNEAQ. The CDR3 extends over 15 amino acids. The ends were cut back, 2 bases at V and 5 bases at J, with 13 bases in the middle. Full variable domain (rest looked up from reference TRBV7-8 and TRBJ2-1): GAGVSQSPRYKVAKRGQDVALRCDPISGHVSLFWYQQALGQGPEFLTYFQNEAQLDKSGLPSDRFFAERPEGSVSTLKIQRTQQEDSAVYLCASSLLRLNNNEQFFGPGTRLTVL.

The chain carries TRBV6-5 and TRBJ2-2, with D possibly being TRBD1 or TRBD2 (5 bases each). The CDR3 is 15 residues long. V was shortened by 2 bases and J by 5 bases, with 12 bases between the two germline ends. Germline assignment: CDR1 MNHEY and CDR2 SVGAGI. CDR3 DNA: TGTGCCAGCAGTTACCTTGATGAGGGGACCGGGGAGCTGTTTTTT. This translates into CASSYLDEGTGELFF.

The rearrangement links TRBV11-2 to TRBJ1-4; TRBD1 agrees at 8 bases. This CDR3 is built from 15 residues. The junction had 11 bases not matched to a gene; V was cut back by 6 bases and J by 8 bases. Per the germline V gene, CDR1 is SGHAT and CDR2 is FQNNGV. In nucleotides, the CDR3 is TGTGCCAGCAGGGGGGCAGGGGGCGAAGGAGAAAAACTGTTTTTT. It translates to CASRGAGGEGEKLFF.

J is TRBJ2-7 and V is TRBV6-2 or TRBV6-3; no clear D gene. The CDR3 totals 14 residues. From germline, CDR1 is MNHEY and CDR2 SVGEGT. V was clipped by 6 bases and J by 2 bases, with 14 bases between them. The CDR3 loop reads CASSRAPPPYEQYF. The CDR3 DNA follows: TGTGCCAGCAGCCGGGCACCACCCCCCTACGAGCAGTACTTC.

The V call is TRBV5-5, the J call TRBJ2-3, with D possibly matching TRBD1 (6 bases). In germline, CDR1 is SGHKS, CDR2 YYEKEE (reference sequence). The CDR3 extends over 16 amino acids. Trimming cost V 2 bases and J 1 base, with 14 bases left between them. The CDR3 spells CASSLPQGGRTDTQYF. In DNA form, the CDR3 reads TGTGCCAGCAGCTTACCACAGGGCGGGCGCACAGATACGCAGTATTTT. The variable domain in full, completed from reference TRBV5-5 and TRBJ2-3, reads DAGVTQSPTHLIKTRGQQVTLRCSPISGHKSVSWYQQVLGQGPQFIFQYYEKEERGRGNFPDRFSARQFPNYSSELNVNALLLGDSALYLCASSLPQGGRTDTQYFGPGTRLTVL.

The V call is TRBV2, the J call TRBJ1-2; D is perhaps TRBD1 (6 bases). Germline lookup yields CDR1 SNHLY and CDR2 FYNNEI. The ends were cut back, 6 bases at V and 8 bases at J, with 19 bases in the middle. This CDR3 spans 14 amino acids. The CDR3 loop is CASSGGAGAVGYTF. Here the CDR3 DNA reads TGTGCCAGCAGCGGGGGGGCAGGGGCCGTCGGCTACACCTTC.

The chain combines TRBV28 with TRBJ2-7, with a weak D call TRBD2 (6 bases). With 3 bases removed from V and 4 bases from J, the gap between germline ends came to 7 bases. CDR1 is MDHEN and CDR2 is SYDVKM in the germline V gene. CDR3 size: 12 residues. The CDR3: CASSLGRYEQYF. In nucleotides, the CDR3 is TGTGCCAGCAGTTTGGGGAGGTACGAGCAGTACTTC.

The V and J genes are TRBV29-1 and TRBJ2-5; the D gene is possibly TRBD1 (6 bases). The germline gives CDR1 SQVTM, CDR2 ANQGSEA. The CDR3 is 13 residues long. Trimming pared 6 bases from V and 1 base from J, leaving 12 bases between. The CDR3: CSVSTGLQETQYF. CDR3 sequence (DNA): TGCAGCGTCTCGACAGGACTCCAAGAGACCCAGTACTTC.

The chain recombines TRBV5-6 with TRBJ1-1; D not resolved. The CDR3 loop spans 11 amino acids. The germline CDR1 and CDR2 sequences are SGHDT and YYEEEE. Deletions cut 1 base from V and 2 bases from J, with 0 bases between. CDR3 region: CASSLNTEAFF. The DNA of the CDR3 is TGTGCCAGCAGCTTGAACACTGAAGCTTTCTTT.

The J gene is TRBJ2-7, the V gene TRBV7-6; D perhaps matches TRBD1 (6 bases). The CDR3 is made up of 14 amino acids. V dropped 1 base and J dropped 6 bases, with 13 bases sitting between them. The germline V gene encodes CDR1 SGHVS and CDR2 FNYEAQ. CDR3: CASSLGAGVGEQYF. The DNA of the CDR3 is TGTGCCAGCAGCTTAGGGGCAGGGGTCGGCGAGCAGTACTTC.

The V and J genes are TRBV5-1 and TRBJ2-7; TRBD1 is a possible D gene (5 bases). Trimming stripped 0 bases from V and 3 bases from J, with 10 bases between. The CDR3 has 14 residues. Germline CDR1 is SGHRS and CDR2 is YFSETQ. The CDR3, as DNA: TGCGCCAGCAGCTTGGATCCAGGGAACTACGAGCAGTACTTC. Translated, it gives CASSLDPGNYEQYF. Full variable domain (remainder filled in from reference TRBV5-1 and TRBJ2-7): KAGVTQTPRYLIKTRGQQVTLSCSPISGHRSVSWYQQTPGQGLQFLFEYFSETQRNKGNFPGRFSGRQFSNSRSEMNVSTLELGDSALYLCASSLDPGNYEQYFGPGTRLTVT.

The chain links TRBV24-1 to TRBJ2-1; no clear D gene. There are 14 residues in the CDR3. Between the trimmed V and J ends, which lost 0 bases and 5 bases, there was a span of 7 bases. From germline, CDR1 is KGHDR and CDR2 SFDVKD. For the CDR3, the DNA is TGTGCCACCAGTGATTTGTCAGGAAACAATGAGCAGTTCTTC. Residues: CATSDLSGNNEQFF.

The chain employs TRBV5-1 and TRBJ2-3, with 12 bases matching TRBD2. V dropped 2 bases and J dropped 6; count of bases not matched to a gene: 10. The germline CDR1 and CDR2 sequences are SGHRS and YFSETQ. CDR3 length equals 17 residues. Written as DNA, the CDR3 is TGCGCCAGCAGCTTCTTGGAGCTAGCGGGAGGGGCGGATACGCAGTATTTT. Translating it yields CASSFLELAGGADTQYF.

V usage is TRBV5-1 and J usage is TRBJ1-5, with 7 bases aligning to TRBD1. The CDR3 runs to 18 residues. Trimming at V came to 2 bases and at J to 0 bases, leaving 11 bases not matched to a gene. The germline CDR1 and CDR2 sequences are SGHRS and YFSETQ. The CDR3 DNA is TGCGCCAGCAGCTTTGGGCAGGGGGGACCTTATAGCAATCAGCCCCAGCATTTT. It translates to CASSFGQGGPYSNQPQHF.

The chain is built from TRBV7-9 and TRBJ1-5, with D tentatively TRBD1 (6 bases). Germline V gives CDR1 SEHNR, CDR2 FQNEAQ (reference sequence). V dropped 5 bases and J dropped 1 base, with 12 bases sitting between them. The length of the CDR3 is 15 residues. Written as DNA, the CDR3 is TGTGCCAGCAGCCCCCAGGGGATCAGCAATCAGCCCCAGCATTTT. Its protein product is CASSPQGISNQPQHF.

The chain combines TRBV5-1 with TRBJ2-2; either TRBD1 or TRBD2 may fit D (5 bases each). Trimming removed 4 bases from V and 4 bases from J, with 14 bases in between. CDR3 length equals 15 residues. Germline-derived CDR1 and CDR2 are SGHRS and YFSETQ. CDR3 nucleotides: TGCGCCAGCAGCGTCCGGGACGGAGGCACCGGGGAGCTGTTTTTT. This gives the protein CASSVRDGGTGELFF.

This clone was recorded only once. This chain connects TRBV28 to TRBJ1-1; TRBD1 is a possible D gene (6 bases). In germline, CDR1 is MDHEN, CDR2 SYDVKM. The CDR3 has 14 amino acids. The ends were cut back, 6 bases at V and 5 bases at J, with 16 bases in the middle. The DNA for the CDR3 is TGTGCCAGCAGCTCCCTGGGGGGCGCGACTGAAGCTTTCTTT. It is translated as CASSSLGGATEAFF.

The V gene is TRBV18, the J gene TRBJ2-7, with 8 bases matching TRBD1. The CDR3 is made up of 16 amino acids. With V trimmed by 6 bases and J by 2 bases, 12 bases remained unmatched. Germline V gene lookup returns CDR1 KGHSH and CDR2 LQKENI. CDR3 amino acids: CASSPLGDRRPYEQYF. In nucleotides, the CDR3 is TGTGCCAGCTCCCCTTTAGGGGACAGGAGACCCTACGAGCAGTACTTC.

The rearrangement joins TRBV19 to TRBJ1-6; a possible D gene is TRBD1 (5 bases). The V gene's germline CDR1 is LNHDA and CDR2 SQIVND (reference sequence). Trimming took 5 bases from V and 10 from J, leaving 12 bases between them. The CDR3 covers 13 residues. This CDR3 reads CASSLGVTSPLHF. CDR3 nucleotide sequence: TGTGCCAGTAGTCTAGGGGTAACCTCACCCCTCCACTTT.

The sample holds one count of this clone. The gene calls are TRBV6-1 and TRBJ1-6; tentative D call: TRBD1 (5 bases). With 3 bases removed from V and 10 bases from J, the gap between germline ends came to 13 bases. The CDR3 contains 14 residues. Germline V lookup: CDR1 MNHNS, CDR2 SASEGT. CDR3 DNA: TGTGCCAGCAGTGACAGGGAAATGGGCTCACCCCTCCACTTT. Translated, it gives CASSDREMGSPLHF.

The rearrangement uses TRBV2 and TRBJ2-5; no reliable D call. Per germline, CDR1 SNHLY and CDR2 FYNNEI. CDR3 length equals 14 residues. The V end lost 7 bases, the J end lost 7 bases, and 19 bases lay between the germline ends. The CDR3 loop reads CASILARSFGTQYF. In nucleotides, the CDR3 is TGTGCCAGCATCCTGGCCCGGAGTTTCGGGACCCAGTACTTC.

J is TRBJ2-7 and V is TRBV27, with TRBD2 identical over 7 bases. This CDR3 is 16 amino acids long. Germline V CDR1 and CDR2: MNHEY, SMNVEV (reference sequence). Unmatched junction bases numbered 9, after V lost 2 bases and J lost 2 bases. In DNA, the CDR3 is TGTGCCAGCAGTTTAGTTTCTGGGGAGGGGCCCTACGAGCAGTACTTC. It specifies CASSLVSGEGPYEQYF.

Regarding this clone: A junction boundary mismatches the germline segment, possibly from a read error. V is TRBV4-1 and J is TRBJ2-7; 7 positions match TRBD1. CDR1 and CDR2 (germline): MGHRA, YSYEKL. CDR3 length: 10 amino acids. CDR3 residues: CASSQDRLHF. The CDR3 DNA follows: TGCGCCAGCAGCCAGGACAGGTTACACTTC.

The V and J genes are TRBV10-2 and TRBJ2-4; possibly TRBD1 for D (6 bases). This CDR3 is built from 14 residues. Germline loops: CDR1 WSHSY, CDR2 SAAADI. Trimming took 7 bases from V and 0 from J, leaving 10 bases between them. CDR3 in amino acids: CASTRGLAKNIQYF. The CDR3 nucleotides read TGCGCCAGCACCAGGGGTCTAGCCAAAAACATTCAGTACTTC.

V gene TRBV18 combines with J gene TRBJ2-4, with 11 bases fitting TRBD2. The length of the CDR3 is 20 residues. V was pared by 3 bases and J by 2 bases, with 15 bases of the junction left unmatched. Germline lookup yields CDR1 KGHSH and CDR2 LQKENI. In nucleotides, the CDR3 is TGTGCCAGCTCACCTATAGCGGGAGGGGACGGCCGGGTCACCAAAAACATTCAGTACTTC. Its protein product is CASSPIAGGDGRVTKNIQYF.